Given below is one T cell receptor (beta chain) in context. Authors' data handling: Reference gene primer amplification in the assay estimated nucleated cell counts. Only in-frame clones appear in the TCRdb table, and some are missing; sequencing was by immunoSEQ multiplex PCR. The DNA was the basis for D and trimming; V, J and clone size are from that table. The repertoire holds 62,000 or so clones, with more than 75% as singletons. Patients in Seattle were enrolled during active infection, then followed longitudinally. This sample was taken from a study of blood T cell repertoires in COVID-19. The wider study: From the United States, Italy and Spain came samples of acute and convalescent COVID-19. The analysed material was cDNA or gDNA that came from T cells, B-cell-depleted T cells, or PBMCs.

The germline V gene has CDR1 ENHRY and CDR2 SYGVKD. The CDR3 is 14 residues long. Unmatched junction bases numbered 11, after V lost 11 bases and J lost 5 bases. The origin of this receptor is a man between 60 and 70 years old with COVID-19, enrolled during active disease. The sequenced sample consisted of peripheral blood. The genes are TRBV10-3 and TRBJ1-2, with 10 nucleotides matching TRBD1. Written as DNA, the CDR3 is TGTGCCGCCTGGGGAGGACAGGGGGTTTATGGCTACACCTTC. Residues: CAAWGGQGVYGYTF.